A selection of T cell receptor beta chains follows, all from one sample in a study of molecular identifiers for immune sequencing clone quantification. TCRdb independently ran MiXCR on the PCR reads; one entry per CDR3 protein. The sample includes about 640,000 distinct CDR3 sequences, 15% to 20% of them seen just once. Specimen: naive CD8+ T cells from blood, with Jurkat cell RNA spiked in. Every receptor here comes from a human donor in good health. Some libraries in this study had Jurkat cell RNA spiked in. CDR3s include the opening cysteine and the closing phenylalanine or tryptophan. The D gene is left open where the match is weak. Clone size is given for some rows only: seen once, a few or many times, or a class if the clone is expanded.

j_call clone_size d_call v_call cdr3_aa cdr3_nt
TRBJ2-6 many . TRBV19 CASSIGTGHSGANVLTF TGTGCCAGTAGTATTGGGACGGGCCACTCTGGGGCCAACGTCCTGACTTTC
TRBJ2-7 . . TRBV7-6 CASSLAIGVYEQYF TGTGCCAGCAGCTTAGCGATTGGGGTCTACGAGCAGTACTTC
TRBJ2-3 . TRBD1 TRBV18 CVSSRTGASTDTQYF TGTGTCAGCTCACGGACAGGGGCTAGCACAGATACGCAGTATTTT
TRBJ2-1 . . TRBV19 CASSIRQPSYNEQFF TGTGCCAGTAGTATCCGGCAGCCTTCCTACAATGAGCAGTTCTTC
TRBJ2-1 . TRBD1 TRBV9 CASSVGTGSGEQFF TGTGCCAGCAGCGTCGGGACAGGGAGCGGTGAGCAGTTCTTC
TRBJ2-3 many TRBD2 TRBV19 CASSIVLAGGPGTDTQYF TGTGCCAGTAGTATCGTGCTAGCGGGGGGGCCGGGCACAGATACGCAGTATTTT
TRBJ1-5 few TRBD1 TRBV12-3/TRBV12-4 CASGTGGVPQPQHF TGTGCCAGCGGGACAGGCGGAGTTCCTCAGCCCCAGCATTTT
TRBJ2-3 many . TRBV4-3 CASSQDSGPTDTQYF TGCGCCAGCAGCCAAGATTCGGGTCCCACAGATACGCAGTATTTT
TRBJ2-7 few TRBD1 TRBV7-9 CASSLETGVIYEQYF TGTGCCAGCAGCTTAGAGACAGGGGTGATATACGAGCAGTACTTC
TRBJ2-7 few TRBD2 TRBV6-1 CASCPSGRSNYEQYF TGTGCCAGCTGTCCTAGCGGGAGGTCGAACTACGAGCAGTACTTC
TRBJ1-2 many TRBD1 TRBV28 CASRKPGTGSVKKHGYTF TGTGCCAGCAGGAAGCCCGGGACAGGGTCGGTAAAGAAGCATGGCTACACCTTC
TRBJ2-2 . . TRBV5-8 CASSLVDGEPFF TGTGCCAGCAGCTTGGTAGACGGGGAGCCGTTTTTT
TRBJ2-1 many TRBD2 TRBV6-2/TRBV6-3 CASKLGTSGVYEQFF TGTGCCAGCAAGCTCGGGACTAGCGGGGTTTATGAGCAGTTCTTC
TRBJ2-3 many TRBD2 TRBV20-1 CSAMGLAGDLWVTDTQYF TGCAGTGCTATGGGACTAGCGGGAGACTTGTGGGTCACAGATACGCAGTATTTT
TRBJ2-3 many TRBD2 TRBV30 CAWSVTSGADTQYF TGTGCCTGGAGTGTAACTAGCGGAGCTGATACGCAGTATTTT
TRBJ1-6 . . TRBV7-2 CASSSTISPLHF TGTGCCAGCAGCTCCACCATTTCTCCCCTCCACTTT
TRBJ2-7 . TRBD2 TRBV5-6 CASSFGFAGASYEQCF TGTGCCAGCAGCTTTGGTTTCGCGGGAGCTTCCTACGAGCAGTGCTTC
TRBJ2-7 many TRBD1 TRBV4-2 CASSQGEGTGAYEQYF TGTGCCAGCAGCCAAGGGGAGGGGACAGGGGCCTACGAGCAGTACTTC
TRBJ2-7 many TRBD2 TRBV29-1 CSVVGPGGYEQYF TGCAGCGTTGTAGGCCCCGGGGGGTACGAGCAGTACTTC
TRBJ1-1 . . TRBV4-1 CASSGIAEAFF TGCGCCAGTTCCGGGATCGCTGAAGCTTTCTTT
TRBJ2-7 many . TRBV4-1 CASSQRDTTYEQYF TGCGCCAGCAGCCAACGGGACACCACCTACGAGCAGTACTTC
TRBJ2-1 . . TRBV9 CASSPQMRNEQFF TGTGCCAGCAGCCCACAGATGAGGAATGAGCAGTTCTTC
TRBJ2-3 many . TRBV19 CASSIKADTQYF TGTGCCAGTAGTATCAAGGCAGATACGCAGTATTTT